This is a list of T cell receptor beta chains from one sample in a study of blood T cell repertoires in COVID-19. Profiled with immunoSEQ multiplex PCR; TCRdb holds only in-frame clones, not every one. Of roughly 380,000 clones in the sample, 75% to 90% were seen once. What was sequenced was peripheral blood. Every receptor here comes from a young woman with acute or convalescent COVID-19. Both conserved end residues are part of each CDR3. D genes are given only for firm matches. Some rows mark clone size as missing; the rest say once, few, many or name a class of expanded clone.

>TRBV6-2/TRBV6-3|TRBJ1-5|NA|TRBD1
TGTGCCAGCAGTTACGGACAGGGTTTCAGGCAGCCCCAGCATTTT
CASSYGQGFRQPQHF
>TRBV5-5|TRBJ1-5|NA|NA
TGTGCCAGCAGCTTAGTTGGGAGGAGCAATCAGCCCCAGCATTTT
CASSLVGRSNQPQHF
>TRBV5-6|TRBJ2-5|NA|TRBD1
TGTGCCAGCAGCTGGCCGGGACAGCCCAAAGAGACCCAGTACTTC
CASSWPGQPKETQYF
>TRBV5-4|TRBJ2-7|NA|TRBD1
TGTGCCAGCAGCCGGGGACAGGGTCCTTCCTACGAGCAGTACTTC
CASSRGQGPSYEQYF
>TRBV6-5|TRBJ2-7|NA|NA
TGTGCCCATGAGGACCTGGAGGCCGACTACGAGCAGTACTTC
CAHEDLEADYEQYF
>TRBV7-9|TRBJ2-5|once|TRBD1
TGTGCCAGCAGCTTAGGAACAGGGGGAGAGACCCAGTACTTC
CASSLGTGGETQYF
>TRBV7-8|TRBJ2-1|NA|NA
TGTGCCAGCAGCTTAGTTGGCAGGGGCATATACAATGAGCAGTTCTTC
CASSLVGRGIYNEQFF
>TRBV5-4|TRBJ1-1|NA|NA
TGTGCCAGCAGCTTGTTTACAAGCTTGGATACGGGCACTGAAGCTTTCTTT
CASSLFTSLDTGTEAFF
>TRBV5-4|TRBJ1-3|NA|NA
TGTGCCAGCAGCCATACAGGGTACTCTGGAAACACCATATATTTT
CASSHTGYSGNTIYF
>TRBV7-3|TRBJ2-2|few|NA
TGTGCCAGCAGCCCTTCGAACACCGGGGAGCTGTTTTTT
CASSPSNTGELFF
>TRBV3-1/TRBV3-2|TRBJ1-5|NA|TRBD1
TGTGCCAGCAGCCAGGGCAGGGGGAGCAATCAGCCCCAGCATTTT
CASSQGRGSNQPQHF
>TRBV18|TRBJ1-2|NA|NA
TGTGCCAGCTCCCCCCCATCCGGGAACTATGGCTACACCTTC
CASSPPSGNYGYTF
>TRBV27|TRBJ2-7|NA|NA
TGTGCCAGCAGAAACGGCGCAGGGGCGCGGGAGCAGTACTTC
CASRNGAGAREQYF
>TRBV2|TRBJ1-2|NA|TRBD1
TGTGCCAGCACCACCGGGACAGGGGGCCCTCTTGACTATGGCTACACCTTC
CASTTGTGGPLDYGYTF
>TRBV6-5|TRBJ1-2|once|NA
TGTGCCAGCAGTTACTCGGGGCAGGGAATTAACTATGGCTACACCTTC
CASSYSGQGINYGYTF
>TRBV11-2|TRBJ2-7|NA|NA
TGTGCCAGCAGCCCCGGGGGGCGGAGCTCCTACGAGCAGTACTTC
CASSPGGRSSYEQYF
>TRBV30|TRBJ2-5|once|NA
TGTGCCTGGGGGGAGGAGCAAGAGACCCAGTACTTC
CAWGEEQETQYF
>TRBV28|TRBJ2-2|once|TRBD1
TGTGCCAGCAGTCCACCCGGGACAGGGGGCACCGGGGAGCTGTTTTTT
CASSPPGTGGTGELFF
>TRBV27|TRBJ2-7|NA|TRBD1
TGTGCCAGCAGTCCGGGACAGGGTCACTACGAGCAGTACTTC
CASSPGQGHYEQYF
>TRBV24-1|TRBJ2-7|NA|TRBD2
TGTGCCACCAGTGACCCCTCAGCGGGAACGTACGAGCAGTACTTC
CATSDPSAGTYEQYF
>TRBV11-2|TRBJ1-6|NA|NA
TGTGCCAGCAGCTTAGGACAGTCCCCCTATAATTCACCCCTCCACTTT
CASSLGQSPYNSPLHF
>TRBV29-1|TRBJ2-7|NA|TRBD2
TGCAGCGTTGGATATGGACTAGCGGCGGGTTCCTACGAGCAGTACTTC
CSVGYGLAAGSYEQYF
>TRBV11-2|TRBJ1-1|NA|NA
TGTGCCAGCAGCTTCGCAGGGTTGGGGACTGAAGCTTTCTTT
CASSFAGLGTEAFF
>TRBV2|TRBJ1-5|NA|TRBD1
TGTGCCAGCAGTTTCGGACAGGGGGCTCAGCCCCAGCATTTT
CASSFGQGAQPQHF
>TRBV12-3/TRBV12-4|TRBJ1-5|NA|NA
TGTGCCACCAGAGGGGGAGCGAGTCAGCCCCAGCATTTT
CATRGGASQPQHF
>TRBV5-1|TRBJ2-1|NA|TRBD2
TGCGCCAGCAGCTACCAAGCGGGAGGGCCCTACAATGAGCAGTTCTTC
CASSYQAGGPYNEQFF
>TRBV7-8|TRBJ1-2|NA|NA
TGTGCCAGCAGCTTAGGGCCAGGCTCTAACTATGGCTACACCTTC
CASSLGPGSNYGYTF